A selection of T cell receptor beta chains follows, all from one sample in a study of blood T cells in healthy people across ages. TCRdb re-called the 5' RACE reads through MiXCR, storing one row per CDR3 protein. The repertoire has roughly 680,000 distinct CDR3 sequences, 20% to 25% of them found once; the top ten carry 3% to 4%. Material: blood. The receptors here all came from a man in his 70s in good health. Each CDR3 is given with its conserved first and last residue. Each record gives: clone size, J gene, V gene, D gene, CDR3 protein, CDR3 DNA. A D gene is named only where the DNA matches it firmly. A row's size may be missing; if present it is once, few, many or a size class.

-,TRBJ2-3,TRBV11-1,TRBD2,CASRSSGRAPPDTQYF,TGTGCCAGCAGGTCTAGCGGGAGGGCCCCCCCAGATACGCAGTATTTT
many,TRBJ2-3,TRBV5-1,-,CASEQRTGHPGTDTQYF,TGCGCCAGCGAACAACGAACCGGGCACCCCGGCACAGATACGCAGTATTTT
-,TRBJ2-5,TRBV7-2,-,CASSSWTGQGTQYF,TGTGCCAGCAGCTCCTGGACGGGACAAGGGACCCAGTACTTC
few,TRBJ2-3,TRBV18,-,CASSPLSPGNTDTQYF,TGTGCCAGCTCACCCCTAAGTCCCGGCAACACAGATACGCAGTATTTT
-,TRBJ1-6,TRBV20-1,TRBD1,CSARDPGGEYNSPLHF,TGCAGTGCTAGAGATCCAGGGGGGGAATATAATTCACCCCTCCACTTT
many,TRBJ2-1,TRBV29-1,-,CSAAVQDLSYNEQFF,TGCAGCGCAGCCGTACAGGATCTCTCCTACAATGAGCAGTTCTTC
-,TRBJ1-3,TRBV2,-,CASSRGQPGTIYF,TGTGCCAGCAGTCGAGGACAACCCGGCACCATATATTTT
-,TRBJ2-3,TRBV29-1,TRBD1,CSVVRQGLTGTQYF,TGCAGCGTTGTAAGACAGGGCCTCACAGGTACGCAGTATTTT
few,TRBJ2-5,TRBV6-1,-,CASTPTGNQETQYF,TGTGCCAGCACCCCGACGGGAAACCAAGAGACCCAGTACTTC
few,TRBJ1-5,TRBV6-2/TRBV6-3,-,CASSYGGDNQPQHF,TGTGCCAGCAGCTACGGGGGGGACAATCAGCCCCAGCATTTT
-,TRBJ2-7,TRBV7-2,TRBD2,CASNSRTGTSGSLEQYF,TGTGCCAGCAACTCTCGAACCGGGACTAGCGGGAGCCTCGAGCAGTACTTC
few,TRBJ1-2,TRBV5-1,TRBD1,CASSLRDRGNYGYTF,TGCGCCAGCAGCTTGAGGGACAGGGGTAACTATGGCTACACCTTC
few,TRBJ2-1,TRBV6-1,-,CASSGSLDSSSYNEQFF,TGTGCCAGCAGTGGCTCATTAGACAGCAGCTCCTACAATGAGCAGTTCTTC
-,TRBJ1-5,TRBV20-1,-,CSASDGPSNQPQHF,TGCAGTGCATCGGACGGACCGAGCAATCAGCCCCAGCATTTT
few,TRBJ2-2,TRBV5-1,-,CASSSTRGDTGELFF,TGCGCCAGCAGCTCAACTAGGGGGGACACCGGGGAGCTGTTTTTT
-,TRBJ2-7,TRBV5-1,-,CASSNLGGPEQYF,TGCGCCAGCAGCAATTTGGGGGGGCCCGAGCAGTACTTC
-,TRBJ1-5,TRBV10-3,-,CAISESDSPYQPQHF,TGTGCCATCAGTGAGTCCGACAGCCCGTATCAGCCCCAGCATTTT
-,TRBJ2-1,TRBV20-1,-,CSAIRDSYNEQFF,TGCAGTGCTATCCGGGACTCCTACAATGAGCAGTTCTTC
few,TRBJ2-2,TRBV24-1,-,CATSERFDTGELFF,TGTGCCACCAGTGAACGGTTCGACACCGGGGAGCTGTTTTTT
many,TRBJ2-3,TRBV6-1,TRBD1,CASSLTGTGTDTQYF,TGTGCCAGCAGTCTAACCGGGACAGGGACAGATACGCAGTATTTT
many,TRBJ2-1,TRBV3-1,-,CASSQEVGRNEQFF,TGTGCCAGCAGCCAAGAGGTGGGGCGCAATGAGCAGTTCTTC
many,TRBJ1-2,TRBV11-2,-,CASSLVSGWNYGYTF,TGTGCCAGCAGCTTAGTTTCGGGTTGGAACTATGGCTACACCTTC
few,TRBJ2-1,TRBV25-1,TRBD1,CTSRSDREKYNEQFF,TGTACCAGCAGATCTGACAGGGAGAAGTACAATGAGCAGTTCTTC
many,TRBJ2-5,TRBV20-1,-,CSARDVVRGGETQYF,TGCAGTGCTAGAGATGTAGTGAGGGGGGGAGAGACCCAGTACTTC
-,TRBJ1-6,TRBV28,-,CASSRLPYNSPLHF,TGTGCCAGCAGTCGATTACCTTATAATTCACCCCTCCACTTT
-,TRBJ2-1,TRBV21-1,-,CASSRGGRRGNEQFF,TGTGCCAGCAGCAGGGGCGGAAGGAGAGGAAATGAGCAGTTCTTC
-,TRBJ2-1,TRBV29-1,-,CSVSLDNEQFF,TGCAGCGTTTCCCTCGACAATGAGCAGTTCTTC
few,TRBJ2-1,TRBV29-1,TRBD2,CSVEGTSGRASYNEQFF,TGCAGCGTTGAAGGGACTAGCGGGAGGGCCTCCTACAATGAGCAGTTCTTC
few,TRBJ2-2,TRBV29-1,-,CSVEEFGLVTGELFF,TGCAGCGTTGAAGAGTTCGGGCTAGTAACCGGGGAGCTGTTTTTT
-,TRBJ2-7,TRBV2,-,CASTVEVGYEQYF,TGTGCCAGCACGGTAGAGGTTGGCTACGAGCAGTACTTC
-,TRBJ1-4,TRBV10-3,TRBD1,CAIGEGGSGGNEKLFF,TGTGCCATCGGTGAAGGAGGATCAGGGGGTAATGAAAAACTGTTTTTT
-,TRBJ2-5,TRBV10-3,TRBD1,CAINAGGEETQYF,TGTGCCATCAACGCAGGGGGCGAGGAGACCCAGTACTTC
-,TRBJ2-1,TRBV16,-,CASQKGIDNEQFF,TGTGCCAGCCAAAAAGGGATAGACAATGAGCAGTTCTTC
-,TRBJ1-1,TRBV6-5,-,CASSWGLGDHATEAFF,TGTGCCAGCAGTTGGGGTTTGGGGGACCACGCCACTGAAGCTTTCTTT
few,TRBJ2-3,TRBV6-2/TRBV6-3,-,CASSSGIFTDTQYF,TGTGCCAGCAGTTCGGGAATCTTTACAGATACGCAGTATTTT
-,TRBJ2-2,TRBV10-3,-,CAISESNGAGELFF,TGTGCCATCAGTGAGTCGAACGGGGCCGGGGAGCTGTTTTTT
many,TRBJ2-2,TRBV6-6,-,CASSYRTNTGELFF,TGTGCCAGCAGTTACCGCACGAACACCGGGGAGCTGTTTTTT
-,TRBJ2-3,TRBV9,TRBD1,CASSLEGDRFGDTQYF,TGTGCCAGCAGCCTCGAAGGGGACAGGTTCGGAGATACGCAGTATTTT
-,TRBJ2-5,TRBV11-2,-,CASSIDGATQYF,TGTGCCAGCAGCATAGACGGGGCGACCCAGTACTTC
-,TRBJ2-5,TRBV21-1,-,CASSKRTDQQETQYF,TGTGCCAGCAGCAAACGGACAGACCAACAAGAGACCCAGTACTTC
-,TRBJ2-2,TRBV5-5,-,CASSLTRILGTGELFF,TGTGCCAGCAGCTTGACGAGGATACTAGGCACCGGGGAGCTGTTTTTT
few,TRBJ2-7,TRBV20-1,-,CSARARERSPYEQYF,TGCAGTGCTAGGGCCCGGGAGCGGAGCCCCTACGAGCAGTACTTC
many,TRBJ2-7,TRBV5-1,TRBD2,CASSPLAGGVYEQYF,TGCGCCAGCAGCCCGTTAGCGGGAGGCGTATACGAGCAGTACTTC
few,TRBJ2-7,TRBV7-9,TRBD1,CASSPRTGVGEQYF,TGTGCCAGCAGCCCCAGGACAGGGGTCGGTGAGCAGTACTTC
-,TRBJ2-5,TRBV20-1,-,CSAKPGTYQETQYF,TGCAGTGCAAAGCCCGGGACATACCAAGAGACCCAGTACTTC
-,TRBJ2-5,TRBV14,-,CASSHSEVQYF,TGTGCCAGCAGCCACTCAGAGGTCCAGTACTTC
few,TRBJ1-3,TRBV18,-,CASSPTPGYIYF,TGTGCCAGCTCACCAACACCGGGCTACATATATTTT
few,TRBJ2-3,TRBV4-1,TRBD2,CASSQRTSGSSTDTQYF,TGCGCCAGCAGCCAACGGACTAGCGGGAGTAGCACAGATACGCAGTATTTT
few,TRBJ2-7,TRBV20-1,TRBD2,CSALAGGSYEQYF,TGCAGTGCTCTAGCGGGAGGTTCCTACGAGCAGTACTTC
many,TRBJ1-2,TRBV29-1,-,CSVVQDYGYTF,TGCAGCGTTGTCCAGGACTATGGCTACACCTTC
-,TRBJ2-5,TRBV18,TRBD2,CASSPRTSVETQYF,TGTGCCAGCTCACCAAGGACTAGCGTGGAGACCCAGTACTTC
few,TRBJ2-7,TRBV3-1,-,CASSLGVESYEQYF,TGTGCCAGCAGCCTAGGGGTTGAATCCTACGAGCAGTACTTC
few,TRBJ2-7,TRBV6-5,-,CASSPRFEGGWEQYF,TGTGCCAGCAGTCCACGATTTGAGGGAGGCTGGGAGCAGTACTTC
-,TRBJ2-7,TRBV3-1,-,CASSPEGNPSYEQYF,TGTGCCAGCAGCCCTGAGGGCAATCCCTCCTACGAGCAGTACTTC
-,TRBJ2-1,TRBV7-2,-,CASSFFFGAPYNEQFF,TGTGCCAGCAGCTTCTTTTTCGGGGCTCCCTACAATGAGCAGTTCTTC